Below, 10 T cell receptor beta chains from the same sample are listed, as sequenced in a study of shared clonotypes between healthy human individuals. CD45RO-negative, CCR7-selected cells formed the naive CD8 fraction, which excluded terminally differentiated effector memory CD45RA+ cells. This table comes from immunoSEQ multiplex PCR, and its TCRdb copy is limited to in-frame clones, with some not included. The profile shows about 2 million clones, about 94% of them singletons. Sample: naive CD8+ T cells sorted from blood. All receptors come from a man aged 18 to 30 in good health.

The CDR3 protein is CASSFPGEGVSGGYTF. CDR3 sequence (DNA): TGTGCCAGCAGTTTTCCAGGGGAGGGAGTTTCGGGAGGCTACACCTTC. This rearrangement joins TRBV28 to TRBJ1-2, with D possibly matching TRBD1 (6 bases). The ends were cut back, 3 bases at V and 8 bases at J, with 22 bases in the middle. CDR1 and CDR2 (germline): MDHEN, SYDVKM. CDR3 length: 16 amino acids.

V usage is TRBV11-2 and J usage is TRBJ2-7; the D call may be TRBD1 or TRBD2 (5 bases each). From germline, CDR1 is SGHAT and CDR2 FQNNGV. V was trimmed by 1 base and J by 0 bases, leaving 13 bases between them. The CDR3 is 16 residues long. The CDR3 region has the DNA TGTGCCAGCAGCTTAGTGGGGGACCATAGCTCCTACGAGCAGTACTTC. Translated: CASSLVGDHSSYEQYF. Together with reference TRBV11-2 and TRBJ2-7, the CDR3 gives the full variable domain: EAGVAQSPRYKIIEKRQSVAFWCNPISGHATLYWYQQILGQGPKLLIQFQNNGVVDDSQLPKDRFSAERLKGVDSTLKIQPAKLEDSAVYLCASSLVGDHSSYEQYFGPGTRLTVT.

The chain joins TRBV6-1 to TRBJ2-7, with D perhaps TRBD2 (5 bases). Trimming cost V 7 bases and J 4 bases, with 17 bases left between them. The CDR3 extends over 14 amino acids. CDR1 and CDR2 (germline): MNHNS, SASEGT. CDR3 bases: TGTGCCAGCACTCTCTACCCGGGGTGGTACGAGCAGTACTTC. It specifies CASTLYPGWYEQYF.

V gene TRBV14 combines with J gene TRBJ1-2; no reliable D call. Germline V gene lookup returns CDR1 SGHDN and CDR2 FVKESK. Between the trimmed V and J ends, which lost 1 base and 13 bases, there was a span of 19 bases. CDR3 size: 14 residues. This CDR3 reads CASSQVGQADEGTF. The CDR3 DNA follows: TGTGCCAGCAGCCAAGTAGGGCAGGCGGACGAGGGCACCTTC.

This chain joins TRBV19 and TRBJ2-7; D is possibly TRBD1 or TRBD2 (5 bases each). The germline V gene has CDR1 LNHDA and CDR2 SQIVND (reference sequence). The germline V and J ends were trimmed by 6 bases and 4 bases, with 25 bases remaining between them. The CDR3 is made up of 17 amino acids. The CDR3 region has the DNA TGTGCCAGTAGGGGAGACAACAGGACTGCTAAGGGGTACGAGCAGTACTTC. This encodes CASRGDNRTAKGYEQYF.

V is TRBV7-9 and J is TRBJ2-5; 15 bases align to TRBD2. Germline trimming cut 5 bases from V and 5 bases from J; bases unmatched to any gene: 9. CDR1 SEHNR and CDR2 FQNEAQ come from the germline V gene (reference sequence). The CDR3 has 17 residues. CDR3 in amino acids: CASSPRTSGGARETQYF. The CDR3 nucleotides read TGTGCCAGCAGCCCCCGGACTAGCGGGGGGGCCAGGGAGACCCAGTACTTC.

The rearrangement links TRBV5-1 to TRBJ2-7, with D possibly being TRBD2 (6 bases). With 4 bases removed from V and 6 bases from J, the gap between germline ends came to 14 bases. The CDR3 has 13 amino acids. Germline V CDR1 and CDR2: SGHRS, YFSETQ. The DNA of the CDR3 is TGCGCCAGCAGCCCGTTCGGGGGAAGCGAGCAGTACTTC. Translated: CASSPFGGSEQYF.

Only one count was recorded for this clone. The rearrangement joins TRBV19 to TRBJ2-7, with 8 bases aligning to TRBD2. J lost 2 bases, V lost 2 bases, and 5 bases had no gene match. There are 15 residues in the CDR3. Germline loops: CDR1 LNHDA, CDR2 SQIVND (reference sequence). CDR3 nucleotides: TGTGCCAGTAGTATATCAGCGGGAGACACCTACGAGCAGTACTTC. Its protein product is CASSISAGDTYEQYF. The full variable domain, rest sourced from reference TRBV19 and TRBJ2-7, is DGGITQSPKYLFRKEGQNVTLSCEQNLNHDAMYWYRQDPGQGLRLIYYSQIVNDFQKGDIAEGYSVSREKKESFPLTVTSAQKNPTAFYLCASSISAGDTYEQYFGPGTRLTVT.

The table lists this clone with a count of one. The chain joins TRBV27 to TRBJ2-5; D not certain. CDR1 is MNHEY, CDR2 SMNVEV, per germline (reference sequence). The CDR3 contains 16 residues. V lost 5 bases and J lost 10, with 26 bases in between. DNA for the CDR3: TGTGCCAGCAGTAGAATAGTTCGGGCTGGTCCTGGTGACCAGTACTTC. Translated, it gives CASSRIVRAGPGDQYF.

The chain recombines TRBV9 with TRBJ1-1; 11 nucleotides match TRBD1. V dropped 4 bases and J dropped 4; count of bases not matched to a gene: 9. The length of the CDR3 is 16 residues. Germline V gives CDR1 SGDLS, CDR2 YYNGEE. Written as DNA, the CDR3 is TGTGCCAGCAGCCCCCAACCGGGACAGGGGGGCACTGAAGCTTTCTTT. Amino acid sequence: CASSPQPGQGGTEAFF. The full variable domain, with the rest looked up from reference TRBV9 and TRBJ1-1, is DSGVTQTPKHLITATGQRVTLRCSPRSGDLSVYWYQQSLDQGLQFLIQYYNGEERAKGNILERFSAQQFPDLHSELNLSSLELGDSALYFCASSPQPGQGGTEAFFGQGTRLTVV.